This T cell receptor beta chain was recorded in a study of blood T cell repertoires in COVID-19. Repertoires were generated with immunoSEQ multiplex PCR, while TCRdb's copy carries only in-frame clones and drops some. The sample has some 340,000 clones, more than 70% seen once. The germline V and J ends were trimmed by 2 bases and 1 base, with 8 bases remaining between them. The CDR3 loop spans 14 amino acids. CDR1 and CDR2 from the germline V gene are SGHTA and FQGNSA. The TCR sequence derives from a woman in her 30s who had recovered from COVID-19. The source material was PBMCs or T cells enriched from blood (not recorded which). This chain uses TRBV7-2 with TRBJ2-5; perhaps TRBD1 as D (6 bases). CDR3 protein: CASSLSRGQETQYF. The DNA of the CDR3 is TGTGCCAGCAGCTTAAGCAGGGGCCAAGAGACCCAGTACTTC. Full variable domain (rest looked up from reference TRBV7-2 and TRBJ2-5): GAGVSQSPSNKVTEKGKDVELRCDPISGHTALYWYRQSLGQGLEFLIYFQGNSAPDKSGLPSDRFSAERTGGSVSTLTIQRTQQEDSAVYLCASSLSRGQETQYFGPGTRLLVL.